The T cell receptor beta chain described here comes from a study of early T cells in non-severe SARS-CoV-2 infection. This clonotype has a count of ten or more. TCRdb used MiXCR to reprocess the 5' RACE reads, holding one entry per CDR3 protein. The sample contains 70,000 or so distinct CDR3 sequences, approximately 13% of which appear only once. V was trimmed by 7 bases and J by 4 bases, leaving 11 bases between them. This CDR3 is 13 amino acids long. From germline, CDR1 is SQVTM and CDR2 ANQGSEA. Input material: whole blood. The sequence was obtained from an adult who was a healthcare worker with PCR-confirmed SARS-CoV-2 infection or an uninfected control (not recorded which). This sequence joins TRBV29-1 and TRBJ2-6; no clear D gene. The CDR3 coding sequence is TGCAGCGCCGACGTCTCCGGGGCCAACGTCCTGACTTTC. Protein: CSADVSGANVLTF.